This is a list of T cell receptor beta chains from one sample in a study of human T cells and chemical hapten exposure. TCRdb used MiXCR to reprocess the RACE reads, holding one entry per CDR3 protein. The sample lists roughly 80,000 distinct CDR3 sequences, about 8.6% seen once, with 1.5% to 2% in the top ten. Sample: whole blood. Receptors originate from a female donor in good health. Some clones in this sample may be carry-over from other donors' samples. The CDR3 runs from the conserved cysteine through the conserved F or W. D genes are given only for firm matches. Some rows mark clone size as missing; the rest say once, few, many or name a class of expanded clone.

D	length	V	J	size	CDR3	DNA
NA	14	TRBV5-1	TRBJ2-7	NA	CASNPGDTRYEQYF	TGCGCCTCCAACCCTGGGGACACCCGCTACGAGCAGTACTTC
NA	15	TRBV7-9	TRBJ2-7	once	CASNLGPTGNYEQYF	TGTGCCAGCAACTTAGGCCCCACAGGGAATTACGAGCAGTACTTC
NA	14	TRBV28	TRBJ2-7	NA	CASRIGGNPYEQYF	TGTGCCAGCAGAATTGGGGGAAATCCCTACGAGCAGTACTTC
NA	12	TRBV2	TRBJ1-4	few	CASSLTNEKLFF	TGTGCCAGCAGTCTTACCAATGAAAAACTGTTTTTT
NA	12	TRBV20-1	TRBJ1-5	few	CSAGGLYQPQHF	TGCAGTGCGGGGGGCCTCTATCAGCCCCAGCATTTT
NA	12	TRBV2	TRBJ2-1	NA	CASSVQRAEQFF	TGTGCCAGCAGTGTTCAGCGGGCTGAGCAGTTCTTC
TRBD1	15	TRBV19	TRBJ2-7	many	CASSVPDRSSYEQYF	TGTGCCAGTAGTGTGCCGGACAGGAGCTCCTACGAGCAGTACTTC
NA	16	TRBV2	TRBJ2-3	few	CASRYVKIQGTDTQYF	TGTGCCAGCAGATACGTGAAAATTCAAGGCACAGATACGCAGTATTTT
TRBD1	15	TRBV29-1	TRBJ1-5	few	CSVERTGGGNQPQHF	TGCAGCGTTGAAAGGACAGGGGGCGGCAATCAGCCCCAGCATTTT
NA	15	TRBV29-1	TRBJ1-2	many	CSVDWQDLANYGYTF	TGCAGCGTTGACTGGCAGGATCTAGCTAACTATGGCTACACCTTC
NA	15	TRBV6-5	TRBJ2-1	many	CASSPGADGNNEQFF	TGTGCCAGCAGCCCCGGGGCCGATGGGAACAATGAGCAGTTCTTC
NA	14	TRBV6-5	TRBJ1-1	many	CASRRGTMNTEAFF	TGTGCCAGCAGGAGAGGGACCATGAACACTGAAGCTTTCTTT
NA	12	TRBV6-6	TRBJ1-1	few	CASRREGTEAFF	TGTGCCAGCAGGAGGGAGGGCACTGAAGCTTTCTTT
TRBD1	15	TRBV2	TRBJ2-2	many	CATQQDRGLSGELFF	TGTGCCACACAACAGGACAGGGGGCTTTCCGGGGAGCTGTTTTTT
TRBD1	13	TRBV6-2/TRBV6-3	TRBJ2-2	NA	CASNQGATGELFF	TGTGCCAGCAATCAGGGGGCGACCGGGGAGCTGTTTTTT
NA	13	TRBV7-3	TRBJ2-7	many	CASSLIMGGEQYF	TGTGCCAGCAGCTTAATAATGGGAGGCGAGCAGTACTTC
TRBD2	16	TRBV13	TRBJ2-1	few	CASSLGLAGGGAEQFF	TGTGCCAGCAGCTTGGGACTAGCGGGGGGCGGCGCTGAGCAGTTCTTC
NA	17	TRBV6-2/TRBV6-3	TRBJ1-2	many	CASSYRIETDEVYGYTF	TGTGCCAGCAGTTACCGAATTGAGACAGACGAGGTCTATGGCTACACCTTC
NA	12	TRBV28	TRBJ1-1	many	CASNSWGTEAFF	TGTGCCAGCAATTCTTGGGGGACCGAAGCTTTCTTT
NA	15	TRBV10-3	TRBJ2-2	NA	CAINRQAFSSGELFF	TGTGCCATCAATAGGCAGGCATTTTCGTCCGGGGAGCTGTTTTTT
TRBD1	18	TRBV6-5	TRBJ1-4	NA	CASKVGPGQGGTNEKLFF	TGTGCCAGCAAGGTTGGGCCGGGACAGGGGGGCACTAATGAAAAACTGTTTTTT
NA	15	TRBV6-2/TRBV6-3	TRBJ1-1	NA	CASSYSSEGVTEAFF	TGTGCCAGCAGTTACTCTTCTGAGGGAGTCACTGAAGCTTTCTTT
NA	13	TRBV18	TRBJ1-2	many	CASSPGTVYGYTF	TGTGCCAGCTCACCAGGGACCGTCTATGGCTACACCTTC
TRBD1	17	TRBV20-1	TRBJ1-1	few	CSARNSGTGTMNTEAFF	TGCAGTGCTAGAAACTCCGGGACAGGTACCATGAACACTGAAGCTTTCTTT
NA	12	TRBV6-6	TRBJ2-3	many	CASLGGSDTQYF	TGTGCCAGCCTGGGGGGAAGTGATACGCAGTATTTT
NA	17	TRBV15	TRBJ1-4	few	CATSRRDLLSTNEKLFF	TGTGCCACCAGCAGAAGGGACTTACTATCAACTAATGAAAAACTGTTTTTT
NA	15	TRBV10-3	TRBJ2-2	few	CATSRGRENTGELFF	TGTGCCACCTCCAGGGGACGAGAGAACACCGGGGAGCTGTTTTTT
NA	16	TRBV12-3/TRBV12-4	TRBJ2-5	NA	CASSFAAGPEGGTQYF	TGTGCCAGCAGTTTTGCCGCGGGGCCCGAGGGGGGGACCCAGTACTTC
TRBD1	15	TRBV20-1	TRBJ1-5	few	CSASGQVLSNQPQHF	TGCAGTGCTAGTGGACAGGTTTTAAGCAATCAGCCCCAGCATTTT
TRBD1	13	TRBV7-8	TRBJ1-1	many	CASSSRTGSEAFF	TGTGCCAGCAGCTCCCGGACAGGATCTGAAGCTTTCTTT
NA	15	TRBV12-3/TRBV12-4	TRBJ2-3	few	CASSLVEGLTDTQYF	TGTGCCAGCAGTTTGGTCGAGGGTCTCACAGATACGCAGTATTTT